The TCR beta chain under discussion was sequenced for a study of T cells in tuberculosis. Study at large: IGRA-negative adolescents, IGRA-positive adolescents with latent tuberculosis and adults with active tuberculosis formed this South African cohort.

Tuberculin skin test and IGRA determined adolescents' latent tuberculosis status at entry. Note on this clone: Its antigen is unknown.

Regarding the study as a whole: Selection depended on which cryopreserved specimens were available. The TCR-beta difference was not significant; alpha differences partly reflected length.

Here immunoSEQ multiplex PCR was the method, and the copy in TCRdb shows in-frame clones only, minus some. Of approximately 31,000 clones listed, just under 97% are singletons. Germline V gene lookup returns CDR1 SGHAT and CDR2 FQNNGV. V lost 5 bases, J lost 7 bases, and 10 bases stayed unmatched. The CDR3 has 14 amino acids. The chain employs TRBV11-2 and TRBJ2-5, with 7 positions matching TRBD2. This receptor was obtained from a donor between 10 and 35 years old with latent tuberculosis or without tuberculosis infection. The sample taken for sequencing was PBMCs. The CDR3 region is CASSPEASGVTQYF. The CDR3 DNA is TGTGCCAGCAGCCCGGAGGCTAGCGGAGTGACCCAGTACTTC.